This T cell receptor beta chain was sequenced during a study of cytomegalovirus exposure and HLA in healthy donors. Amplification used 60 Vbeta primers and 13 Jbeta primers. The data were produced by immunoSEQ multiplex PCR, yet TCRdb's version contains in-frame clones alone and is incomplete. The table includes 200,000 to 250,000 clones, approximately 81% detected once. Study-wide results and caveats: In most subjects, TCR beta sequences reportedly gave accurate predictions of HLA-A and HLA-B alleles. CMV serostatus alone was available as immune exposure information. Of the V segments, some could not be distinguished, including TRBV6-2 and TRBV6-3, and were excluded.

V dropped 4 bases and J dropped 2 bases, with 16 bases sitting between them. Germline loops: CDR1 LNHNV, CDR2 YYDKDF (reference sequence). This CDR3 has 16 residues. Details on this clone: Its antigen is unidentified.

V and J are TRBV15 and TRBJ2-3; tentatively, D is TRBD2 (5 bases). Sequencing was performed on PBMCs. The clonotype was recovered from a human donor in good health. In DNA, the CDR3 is TGTGCCACCAGCAAAAGAGGGAACCACCTCACAGATACGCAGTATTTT. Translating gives CATSKRGNHLTDTQYF.